This T cell receptor beta chain appears in the sequencing data of a study of patients and donors after allogeneic stem cell transplantation. CDR3 length equals 16 residues. After removal of 1 base from V and 5 bases from J, the junction contained 10 bases not matched to a gene. Germline values: CDR1 LGHDT, CDR2 YNNKEL (reference sequence). MiXCR, run by TCRdb on the RT-PCR reads, gives a single entry per CDR3 protein. The sample contains some 200,000 distinct CDR3 sequences, approximately 41% of which appear only once. The sequence was collected from a human donor who was either an allogeneic HSCT recipient or a stem cell or donor lymphocyte infusion donor (not recorded which). It is not recorded whose cells these are; they may come from a transplant donor. The source material was blood, either unsorted or a sorted T cell fraction (not recorded which). V and J are TRBV3-1 and TRBJ1-1, with TRBD1 identical over 7 bases. The CDR3 here is CASSQVQGVRLTEAFF. As DNA, the CDR3 is TGTGCCAGCAGCCAAGTCCAGGGGGTAAGGTTGACTGAAGCTTTCTTT.